Following are 6 T cell receptor beta chains from one sample sequenced in a study of T-cell reconstitution after alpha-beta-depleted transplantation in children. It was with unique molecular identifiers that the TCRbeta library was prepared. Via MiXCR, TCRdb re-called the PCR reads, giving one row per CDR3 protein. Here the sample spans roughly 24,000 distinct CDR3 sequences, roughly 10% being singletons. The sample consisted of PBMCs from the stem cell graft donor, taken from the stem cell graft. Receptor source: a human donor who donated a stem cell graft to a child with chronic granulomatous disease.

This clonotype was picked up many times. V is TRBV28 and J is TRBJ2-1, with a weak D call TRBD2 (5 bases). Between the trimmed V and J ends, which lost 6 bases and 5 bases, there was a span of 14 bases. CDR3 length equals 14 residues. Per the germline V gene, CDR1 is MDHEN and CDR2 is SYDVKM. DNA of the CDR3: TGTGCCAGCAGGACGGCCTCGACTAACAATGAGCAGTTCTTC. Residues: CASRTASTNNEQFF.

This clonotype was seen only once. The chain uses TRBV5-1 and TRBJ2-1; TRBD2 matches 7 bases. With 8 bases clipped from V and 7 bases from J, the junction kept 9 bases outside the gene matches. The length of the CDR3 is 13 residues. CDR1 is SGHRS, CDR2 YFSETQ, per germline. The chain's CDR3 is CASSRDYSNEQFF. For the CDR3, the DNA is TGCGCCAGTTCCCGGGACTATAGTAATGAGCAGTTCTTC.

This clonotype was observed many times. This rearrangement joins TRBV7-8 to TRBJ1-1; D possibly corresponds to TRBD1 (6 bases). The CDR3 is 14 residues long. The V gene lost 5 bases and the J gene lost 3 bases, with 13 bases spanning the gap. The germline V gene has CDR1 SGHVS and CDR2 FQNEAQ. DNA for the CDR3: TGTGCCAGCAGCCCCCGGGACACCTACACTGAAGCTTTCTTT. This codes for CASSPRDTYTEAFF. Using reference TRBV7-8 and TRBJ1-1 for the parts outside the CDR3, the full variable domain is GAGVSQSPRYKVAKRGQDVALRCDPISGHVSLFWYQQALGQGPEFLTYFQNEAQLDKSGLPSDRFFAERPEGSVSTLKIQRTQQEDSAVYLCASSPRDTYTEAFFGQGTRLTVV.

This chain links TRBV27 with TRBJ2-3, with 7 bases fitting TRBD2. Germline CDR1 and CDR2: MNHEY and SMNVEV (reference sequence). The trim removed 7 bases at V and 0 bases at J, leaving 7 bases unmatched. The CDR3 runs to 15 residues. This CDR3 reads CASNAGLLSTDTQYF. As DNA, the CDR3 is TGTGCCAGCAACGCGGGACTACTTAGCACAGATACGCAGTATTTT.

This clonotype was seen many times. J is TRBJ1-3 and V is TRBV29-1; D gene ambiguous. The CDR3 length is 13 residues. Germline CDR1 SQVTM, CDR2 ANQGSEA. The V gene lost 2 bases and the J gene lost 0 bases, with 5 bases spanning the gap. CDR3 protein: CSVEKGSGNTIYF. DNA for the CDR3: TGCAGCGTTGAAAAGGGCTCTGGAAACACCATATATTTT.

The table lists this clonotype with many counts. A read error is possible here, since a much larger clone lies one base away. The chain carries TRBV12-3 or TRBV12-4 and TRBJ2-1, with D possibly called TRBD1 or TRBD2 (5 bases each). The CDR3 spans 18 residues. The CDR3 nucleotides are TGTACCAGCAGTTTAGCGCTAAGTCGGGACCGACCGCTGTATGAGCAGTTCTTC. Translation gives CTSSLALSRDRPLYEQFF.